The 28 T cell receptor beta chains below were found in one sample sequenced in a study of blood T cell repertoires in COVID-19. Using immunoSEQ multiplex PCR, the repertoire was profiled, and TCRdb retains in-frame clones only, with some absent. The sample holds over 250,000 clones, roughly 83% seen once. Specimen: peripheral blood. The receptors were sampled from a human donor with COVID-19, enrolled during active disease. The donor label of this sample is uncertain.

This clone was seen once. This chain links TRBV13 with TRBJ2-1; D not resolved. V shed 2 bases and J shed 3 bases, with 5 bases lying between them. From germline, CDR1 is PRHDT and CDR2 FYEKMQ (reference sequence). The CDR3 is made up of 13 amino acids. The CDR3 here is CASSLNIYNEQFF. The DNA of the CDR3 is TGTGCCAGCAGCTTAAATATCTACAATGAGCAGTTCTTC.

The V and J genes are TRBV6-1 and TRBJ1-1; 8 bases are a match to TRBD1. The CDR3 consists of 16 residues. The germline V gene encodes CDR1 MNHNS and CDR2 SASEGT. Trimming took 2 bases from V and 4 from J; bases not matched to a gene: 9. CDR3 loop: CASSERQDRASTEAFF. The DNA for the CDR3 is TGTGCCAGCAGTGAAAGACAGGACAGGGCCAGCACTGAAGCTTTCTTT.

CDR3 coding DNA: TGTGCCAGTTGCTTGAGGGCCAGCACAGATACGCAGTATTTT. Protein sequence: CASCLRASTDTQYF. The genes are TRBV28 and TRBJ2-3; tentative D call: TRBD2 (5 bases). The V end lost 9 bases, the J end lost 0 bases, and 13 bases lay between the germline ends. CDR1 is MDHEN, CDR2 SYDVKM, per germline. There are 14 residues in the CDR3. Full variable domain (remainder filled in from reference TRBV28 and TRBJ2-3): DVKVTQSSRYLVKRTGEKVFLECVQDMDHENMFWYRQDPGLGLRLIYFSYDVKMKEKGDIPEGYSVSREKKERFSLILESASTNQTSMYLCASCLRASTDTQYFGPGTRLTVL.

The chain uses TRBV5-1 and TRBJ1-1, with 8 positions matching TRBD1. The J segment lost 1 base and the V segment lost 4 bases, leaving 12 bases of the junction unmatched. The CDR3 consists of 17 residues. CDR1 SGHRS and CDR2 YFSETQ come from the germline V gene. CDR3 sequence reads: CASSLGQGLGRNTEAFF. CDR3 nucleotide sequence: TGCGCCAGCAGCCTAGGACAGGGTCTCGGGCGGAACACTGAAGCTTTCTTT.

This clone was seen once. The rearrangement links TRBV7-9 to TRBJ2-5; 13 bases line up with TRBD2. Unmatched junction bases numbered 8, after V lost 5 bases and J lost 8 bases. CDR3 size: 15 residues. Per the germline V gene, CDR1 is SEHNR and CDR2 is FQNEAQ (reference sequence). The CDR3 DNA reads TGTGCCAGCAGCCCTACCGGGACTAGCGGGGACACCCAGTACTTC. It encodes CASSPTGTSGDTQYF.

The V and J genes are TRBV28 and TRBJ1-5, with 9 bases identical to TRBD1. CDR1 and CDR2 from the germline V gene are MDHEN and SYDVKM. The CDR3 extends over 19 amino acids. With 5 bases clipped from V and 2 bases from J, the junction kept 16 bases outside the gene matches. The CDR3 region has the DNA TGTGCCAGCAGTGTCACCGCGGGACAGGGACCAACAGGCAATCAGCCCCAGCATTTT. It is translated as CASSVTAGQGPTGNQPQHF. The variable domain in full, completed from reference TRBV28 and TRBJ1-5, reads DVKVTQSSRYLVKRTGEKVFLECVQDMDHENMFWYRQDPGLGLRLIYFSYDVKMKEKGDIPEGYSVSREKKERFSLILESASTNQTSMYLCASSVTAGQGPTGNQPQHFGDGTRLSIL.

The chain links TRBV6-5 to TRBJ2-1; D is perhaps TRBD1 (6 bases). V lost 6 bases to trimming and J lost 3 bases, with 15 bases between them. Germline V lookup: CDR1 MNHEY, CDR2 SVGAGI. The CDR3 has 15 residues. The CDR3, as DNA: TGTGCCAGCAGCGATACAGGGTCCCACTACAATGAGCAGTTCTTC. It encodes CASSDTGSHYNEQFF.

Concerning this clone itself: The junction departs from germline at one end; a sequencing error may be responsible. V is TRBV12-3 or TRBV12-4 and J is TRBJ2-3; D is perhaps TRBD1 (6 bases). The CDR3 runs to 13 residues. In DNA, the CDR3 is TGTGCCAGCAGCTACACAGTGATAGATACCAGGGGATTT. This gives the protein CASSYTVIDTRGF.

The chain joins TRBV25-1 to TRBJ2-3; 7 positions match TRBD1. The CDR3 extends over 14 amino acids. Germline-derived CDR1 and CDR2 are MGHDK and SYGVNS. V was clipped by 4 bases and J by 1 base; unmatched bases: 2. Here the CDR3 reads CASSVTGGTDTQYF. CDR3 in DNA: TGTGCCAGCAGTGTAACAGGGGGCACAGATACGCAGTATTTT.

This clone turned up a few times. The chain uses TRBV19 and TRBJ2-5; TRBD2 matches 14 bases. The CDR3 loop spans 15 amino acids. The germline V gene encodes CDR1 LNHDA and CDR2 SQIVND (reference sequence). Trimming cost V 5 bases and J 5 bases; bases outside gene matches: 4. This chain's CDR3 is CASSGGTSGSETQYF. CDR3 coding DNA: TGTGCCAGTAGTGGTGGGACTAGCGGGAGCGAGACCCAGTACTTC.

The V gene is TRBV10-2, the J gene TRBJ2-1, with 10 bases aligning to TRBD1. Germline values: CDR1 WSHSY, CDR2 SAAADI. This CDR3 comprises 23 residues. The V gene end was trimmed by 2 bases and the J gene end by 4 bases; junction bases not matched to a gene: 26. For the CDR3, the DNA is TGCGCCAGCAGTGAGCCCATGGGGACCTTACCGGTAAAGGGGACAGGGGCTTACAATGAGCAGTTCTTC. Protein sequence: CASSEPMGTLPVKGTGAYNEQFF.

The J gene is TRBJ2-3, the V gene TRBV3-1 (or the pseudogene TRBV3-2), with TRBD1 identical over 7 bases. CDR3 length: 15 residues. CDR1 LGHDT and CDR2 YNNKEL come from the germline V gene (reference sequence). V trimming: 4 bases; J trimming: 2 bases; junction bases outside the gene matches: 6. This chain's CDR3 is CASSLRQGATDTQYF. The CDR3, as DNA: TGTGCCAGCAGCCTAAGACAGGGCGCCACAGATACGCAGTATTTT.

This rearrangement joins TRBV28 to TRBJ1-2, with TRBD1 matching 7 bases. This CDR3 is 13 amino acids long. The junction had 7 bases not matched to a gene; V was cut back by 6 bases and J by 6 bases. The germline CDR1 and CDR2 sequences are MDHEN and SYDVKM. CDR3 nucleotide sequence: TGTGCCAGCAGGTGGTCAGGGGGTAATGGCTACACCTTC. As protein: CASRWSGGNGYTF.

This clone has only one observation. CDR3 amino acids: CASSIAGGVETQYF. The DNA of the CDR3 is TGTGCCAGCAGTATAGCGGGAGGAGTGGAGACCCAGTACTTC. The genes are TRBV28 and TRBJ2-5; 10 bases align to TRBD2. The CDR3 totals 14 residues. CDR1 is MDHEN and CDR2 is SYDVKM in the germline V gene. V lost 5 bases, J lost 5 bases, and 5 bases stayed unmatched.

The genes are TRBV11-3 and TRBJ2-1; 9 nucleotides agree with TRBD1. The germline CDR1 and CDR2 sequences are SGHNT and YENEEA. V lost 5 bases, J lost 7 bases, and 15 bases stayed unmatched. The CDR3 totals 17 residues. DNA for the CDR3: TGTGCCAGCAGCCGTTCTAATCCGGGACAGGGTGGGAATGAGCAGTTCTTC. Its translation: CASSRSNPGQGGNEQFF. Filled out from reference TRBV11-3 and TRBJ2-1, the complete variable domain reads EAGVVQSPRYKIIEKKQPVAFWCNPISGHNTLYWYLQNLGQGPELLIRYENEEAVDDSQLPKDRFSAERLKGVDSTLKIQPAELGDSAVYLCASSRSNPGQGGNEQFFGPGTRLTVL.

The rearrangement joins TRBV7-9 to TRBJ1-1; maybe TRBD1 (5 bases). V gave up 5 bases and J gave up 4 bases, with 20 bases separating them. The CDR3 runs 16 residues. Germline V gives CDR1 SEHNR, CDR2 FQNEAQ (reference sequence). CDR3: CASSPGTTTGATEAFF. In DNA, the CDR3 is TGTGCCAGCAGCCCCGGAACGACCACAGGTGCCACTGAAGCTTTCTTT.

The chain links TRBV3-1 (or the pseudogene TRBV3-2) to TRBJ2-7; 9 bases map to TRBD2. With V trimmed by 4 bases and J by 4 bases, 8 bases remained unmatched. This CDR3 is built from 15 residues. CDR1 is LGHDT and CDR2 is YNNKEL in the germline V gene (reference sequence). The CDR3 DNA reads TGTGCCAGCAGCCGCAAGGGGCGGGAGGGGTACGAGCAGTACTTC. Translating it yields CASSRKGREGYEQYF.

The chain recombines TRBV7-9 with TRBJ1-2; D gene ambiguous. CDR1 and CDR2 from the germline V gene are SEHNR and FQNEAQ (reference sequence). The CDR3 is made up of 14 amino acids. Between the trimmed V and J ends, which lost 2 bases and 4 bases, there was a span of 11 bases. The CDR3 is CASSLYAEGYGYTF. The CDR3, as DNA: TGTGCCAGCAGCTTATACGCCGAGGGCTATGGCTACACCTTC.

A word on this clone: At one boundary the junction diverges from the germline segment, which might be a read error. The same CDR3 can be traced to other DNA sequences in this sample. V and J are TRBV9 and TRBJ2-2; a possible D gene is TRBD1 (5 bases). The CDR3 consists of 13 residues. Germline V lookup: CDR1 SGDLS, CDR2 YYNGEE. CDR3 region: CASGAVNTGELFF. The CDR3 DNA follows: TGTGCCAGCGGGGCGGTGAACACTGGGGAGCTGTTTTTT.

The V call is TRBV28, the J call TRBJ1-6, with 11 bases that match TRBD1. Germline V CDR1 and CDR2: MDHEN, SYDVKM. Trimming at V came to 1 base and at J to 0 bases, leaving 11 bases not matched to a gene. The CDR3 consists of 21 residues. The CDR3 sequence: CASSLLTGTGGINSYNSPLHF. DNA for the CDR3: TGTGCCAGCAGTTTATTGACCGGGACAGGGGGTATCAACTCCTATAATTCACCCCTCCACTTT.

The chain carries TRBV9 and TRBJ2-1; 11 bases line up with TRBD1. This CDR3 has 15 amino acids. The junction had 4 bases not matched to a gene; V was cut back by 2 bases and J by 6 bases. In germline, CDR1 is SGDLS, CDR2 YYNGEE. This CDR3 reads CASSVHGQGANEQFF. CDR3 nucleotide sequence: TGTGCCAGCAGCGTTCACGGACAGGGGGCCAATGAGCAGTTCTTC.

As concerns this clone: Other DNA sequences of this sample code for an identical CDR3. V gene TRBV5-1 combines with J gene TRBJ2-1; 9 bases fit TRBD2. V shed 0 bases, J shed 7 bases, and the junction held 5 bases outside the gene matches. The CDR3 has 15 residues. Germline assignment: CDR1 SGHRS and CDR2 YFSETQ. CDR3 protein: CASSLVLAGENEQFF. DNA of the CDR3: TGCGCCAGCAGCTTGGTACTAGCGGGTGAGAATGAGCAGTTCTTC.

This clone has a handful of counts. DNA of the CDR3: TGTGCCAGCAGGCCGGGACTAGCGGGGAACACCGGGGAGCTGTTTTTT. This codes for CASRPGLAGNTGELFF. The chain uses TRBV2 and TRBJ2-2; 12 bases align to TRBD2. Trimming at V came to 6 bases and at J to 1 base, leaving 3 bases not matched to a gene. The CDR3 has 16 residues. Germline-derived CDR1 and CDR2 are SNHLY and FYNNEI.

The chain combines TRBV10-3 with TRBJ1-4, with TRBD1 identical over 10 bases. CDR3 length: 19 amino acids. V lost 6 bases, J lost 6 bases, and 19 bases stayed unmatched. Germline lookup yields CDR1 ENHRY and CDR2 SYGVKD. Written as DNA, the CDR3 is TGTGCCATCAGCGCCCGGAACGCCCTTACCGGGACAGGGGATGAAAAACTGTTTTTT. Amino acid sequence: CAISARNALTGTGDEKLFF.

The genes are TRBV7-2 and TRBJ1-5; 7 nucleotides align to TRBD1. J was trimmed by 10 bases and V by 5 bases; bases with no gene match: 20. The CDR3 covers 17 residues. From germline, CDR1 is SGHTA and CDR2 FQGNSA. The DNA of the CDR3 is TGTGCCAGCAGCCCGGCTTCCGGGACAGCGCAAAGACTTCCCCAGCATTTT. The encoded protein is CASSPASGTAQRLPQHF. Complete variable domain (other parts from reference TRBV7-2 and TRBJ1-5): GAGVSQSPSNKVTEKGKDVELRCDPISGHTALYWYRQSLGQGLEFLIYFQGNSAPDKSGLPSDRFSAERTGGSVSTLTIQRTQQEDSAVYLCASSPASGTAQRLPQHFGDGTRLSIL.

This clone appeared a few times. V usage is TRBV7-2 and J usage is TRBJ1-5; 8 bases are shared with TRBD1. Germline assignment: CDR1 SGHTA and CDR2 FQGNSA. V was pared by 3 bases and J by 1 base, with 5 bases of the junction left unmatched. The CDR3 spans 16 residues. In nucleotides, the CDR3 is TGTGCCAGCAGCTTCGGACAGGGAGGGAGCAATCAGCCCCAGCATTTT. This encodes CASSFGQGGSNQPQHF.

For the CDR3, the DNA is TGTGCCAGCAGTTTTGCGGACAGGCGGGACACCGGGGAGCTGTTTTTT. It yields the protein CASSFADRRDTGELFF. The chain links TRBV28 to TRBJ2-2, with 7 bases that match TRBD1. CDR3 size: 16 residues. Per germline, CDR1 MDHEN and CDR2 SYDVKM. The V and J ends lost 3 bases and 3 bases, in that order; junction bases with no gene match: 7.

A single count supports this clone. V gene TRBV28 combines with J gene TRBJ2-7; TRBD2 is a possible D gene (6 bases). Germline V gene data show CDR1 as MDHEN and CDR2 as SYDVKM. The CDR3 is 11 residues long. V was trimmed by 10 bases and J by 6 bases, leaving 13 bases between them. CDR3 residues: CATLGGTEQYF. The CDR3 nucleotides are TGTGCCACCCTTGGCGGGACCGAGCAGTACTTC.